The next 8 T cell receptor beta chains were all read from a single sample in a study of CD8 T cells in Susac syndrome. Reverse transcription of about 0.5 to 1 ug RNA was carried out with random hexamers. MiXCR was run by TCRdb on the immunoSEQ multiplex PCR reads, yielding one entry per CDR3 protein. Seen here are 120,000 or so distinct CDR3 sequences, approximately 94% observed once, and the top ten hold about 0.12%. Sequences were obtained from CD4+ T cells from PBMCs. These receptors were taken from a human donor with multiple sclerosis.

V gene TRBV5-1 combines with J gene TRBJ2-3, with TRBD1 identical over 7 bases. There are 15 residues in the CDR3. The junction had 4 bases not matched to a gene; V was cut back by 0 bases and J by 3 bases. Germline CDR1 is SGHRS and CDR2 is YFSETQ. CDR3 loop: CASSLGQGKTDTQYF. As DNA, the CDR3 is TGCGCCAGCAGCTTGGGACAGGGTAAGACAGATACGCAGTATTTT. Together with reference TRBV5-1 and TRBJ2-3, the CDR3 gives the full variable domain: KAGVTQTPRYLIKTRGQQVTLSCSPISGHRSVSWYQQTPGQGLQFLFEYFSETQRNKGNFPGRFSGRQFSNSRSEMNVSTLELGDSALYLCASSLGQGKTDTQYFGPGTRLTVL.

This clonotype was counted once. This chain joins TRBV9 and TRBJ1-2; TRBD1 matches at 8 bases. Germline V gene lookup returns CDR1 SGDLS and CDR2 YYNGEE. Trimming at V came to 0 bases and at J to 4 bases, leaving 5 bases not matched to a gene. CDR3 size: 15 residues. CDR3 protein: CASSVEQGASYGYTF. Here the CDR3 DNA reads TGTGCCAGCAGCGTAGAGCAGGGGGCTAGCTATGGCTACACCTTC.

The rearrangement uses TRBV7-9 and TRBJ2-3, with a tentative D call TRBD2 (6 bases). Trimming took 11 bases from V and 6 from J, leaving 15 bases between them. Germline V lookup: CDR1 SEHNR, CDR2 FQNEAQ (reference sequence). This CDR3 comprises 12 residues. CDR3 in amino acids: CAAGGVSDTQYF. For the CDR3, the DNA is TGTGCCGCGGGCGGGGTATCGGATACGCAGTATTTT. Filled out from reference TRBV7-9 and TRBJ2-3, the complete variable domain reads DTGVSQNPRHKITKRGQNVTFRCDPISEHNRLYWYRQTLGQGPEFLTYFQNEAQLEKSRLLSDRFSAERPKGSFSTLEIQRTEQGDSAMYLCAAGGVSDTQYFGPGTRLTVL.

CDR3 in amino acids: CSVDKAGGYNEQFF. In DNA, the CDR3 is TGCAGCGTTGATAAAGCGGGGGGCTACAATGAGCAGTTCTTC. The chain has TRBV29-1 and TRBJ2-1; 9 bases agree with TRBD2. The CDR3 is made up of 14 amino acids. Trimming cost V 3 bases and J 3 bases; bases outside gene matches: 3. Germline V gene lookup returns CDR1 SQVTM and CDR2 ANQGSEA.

V usage is TRBV30 and J usage is TRBJ1-6; the D gene is possibly TRBD1 (6 bases). V was pared by 0 bases and J by 10 bases, with 13 bases between. The CDR3 runs 14 residues. The germline V gene encodes CDR1 GTSNPN and CDR2 SVGIG (reference sequence). CDR3 sequence: CAWSVRHRESPLHF. CDR3 nucleotide sequence: TGTGCCTGGAGTGTAAGGCACAGGGAATCACCCCTCCACTTT.

V gene TRBV28 combines with J gene TRBJ2-7, with D tentatively TRBD1 (9 bases). Trimming took 11 bases from V and 4 from J, leaving 24 bases between them. This CDR3 comprises 15 residues. Germline V gene lookup returns CDR1 MDHEN and CDR2 SYDVKM. The CDR3 loop reads CAGGGTGIGQYEQYF. CDR3 sequence (DNA): TGTGCCGGCGGGGGGACAGGGATAGGTCAATACGAGCAGTACTTC. The variable domain in full, completed from reference TRBV28 and TRBJ2-7, reads DVKVTQSSRYLVKRTGEKVFLECVQDMDHENMFWYRQDPGLGLRLIYFSYDVKMKEKGDIPEGYSVSREKKERFSLILESASTNQTSMYLCAGGGTGIGQYEQYFGPGTRLTVT.

This chain connects TRBV6-5 to TRBJ1-1, with D hard to call. Germline lookup yields CDR1 MNHEY and CDR2 SVGAGI. V dropped 6 bases and J dropped 4 bases, with 18 bases sitting between them. This CDR3 is built from 15 residues. The CDR3 nucleotides are TGTGCCAGCAGGCGCCGATTGGGAAGCGTCACTGAAGCTTTCTTT. This encodes CASRRRLGSVTEAFF.

The V and J genes are TRBV15 and TRBJ1-2, with 9 bases matching TRBD1. CDR1 and CDR2 (germline): LNHNV, YYDKDF (reference sequence). The junction had 7 bases not matched to a gene; V was cut back by 1 base and J by 4 bases. The CDR3 has 16 amino acids. The CDR3 is CATSRAGQGLGYGYTF. CDR3 in DNA: TGTGCCACCAGCAGAGCGGGACAGGGTCTTGGCTATGGCTACACCTTC.